Below are 32 T cell receptor beta chains sequenced from a single sample in a study of blood T cell repertoires in COVID-19. Produced via immunoSEQ multiplex PCR; TCRdb's table is partial and in-frame only. The sample records approximately 44,000 clones, 88% being singletons. The sequenced sample consisted of peripheral blood. The receptors were sampled from a woman aged 40 to 49 with acute or convalescent COVID-19.

This rearrangement joins TRBV28 to TRBJ2-2, with TRBD1 identical over 12 bases. CDR3 length: 15 residues. The V gene's germline CDR1 is MDHEN and CDR2 SYDVKM. Trimming at V came to 5 bases and at J to 5 bases, leaving 3 bases not matched to a gene. The CDR3 nucleotides read TGTGCCAGCAGTGGGGACAGGGGGCATACCGGGGAGCTGTTTTTT. This encodes CASSGDRGHTGELFF.

The V call is TRBV30, the J call TRBJ1-5; D ambiguous. V was cut by 2 bases and J by 4 bases, with 9 bases left in between. The germline V gene has CDR1 GTSNPN and CDR2 SVGIG (reference sequence). CDR3 length: 13 amino acids. The CDR3 DNA follows: TGTGCCTGGAGTCCTCGGGGAAATCAGCCCCAGCATTTT. Its translation: CAWSPRGNQPQHF.

This clone came up a few times. This chain joins TRBV7-3 and TRBJ2-5; 12 bases match TRBD2. Germline assignment: CDR1 SGHTA and CDR2 FQGTGA. The CDR3 contains 16 residues. V gave up 5 bases and J gave up 2 bases; unmatched junction bases: 6. The CDR3 nucleotides are TGTGCCAGCAGCCCTGGACTAGCGGGGAGACAAGAGACCCAGTACTTC. Its protein product is CASSPGLAGRQETQYF.

The J gene is TRBJ1-5, the V gene TRBV6-5; D unresolved. The V gene lost 5 bases and the J gene lost 1 base, with 12 bases spanning the gap. Germline V CDR1 and CDR2: MNHEY, SVGAGI. The CDR3 runs 15 residues. In nucleotides, the CDR3 is TGTGCCAGCAGTCAGCGGCCCGGCAGCAATCAGCCCCAGCATTTT. Translated, it gives CASSQRPGSNQPQHF.

The rearrangement links TRBV7-8 to TRBJ1-4, with 7 bases that match TRBD1. J gave up 4 bases and V 5 bases, and 4 bases lay outside the gene matches. Germline V lookup: CDR1 SGHVS, CDR2 FQNEAQ. The CDR3 is 14 amino acids. This CDR3 reads CASSPTGFNEKLFF. CDR3 nucleotide sequence: TGTGCCAGCAGCCCGACAGGGTTTAATGAAAAACTGTTTTTT.

The rearrangement joins TRBV3-1 (or the pseudogene TRBV3-2) to TRBJ1-1; no firm D call. Germline V gene data show CDR1 as LGHDT and CDR2 as YNNKEL (reference sequence). Trimming removed 4 bases from V and 1 base from J, with 10 bases in between. The CDR3 totals 14 residues. CDR3 sequence: CASSPRRGNTEAFF. The DNA of the CDR3 is TGTGCCAGCAGCCCCCGGCGGGGGAACACTGAAGCTTTCTTT.

This chain joins TRBV19 and TRBJ2-7; 7 nucleotides agree with TRBD1. Germline V gene data show CDR1 as LNHDA and CDR2 as SQIVND (reference sequence). The V and J ends lost 9 bases and 11 bases, in that order; junction bases with no gene match: 16. CDR3 length equals 13 residues. CDR3 sequence (DNA): TGTGCCAGCTCCGGGACAGAACTTGCCGGGAAGTACTTC. This encodes CASSGTELAGKYF.

V and J are TRBV3-1 (or the pseudogene TRBV3-2) and TRBJ2-5; 7 bases match TRBD2. The CDR3 runs 17 residues. Germline V CDR1 and CDR2: LGHDT, YNNKEL (reference sequence). Trimming removed 0 bases from V and 5 bases from J; junction bases left unmatched: 12. The CDR3 sequence: CASSQEPGRPGVETQYF. The CDR3, as DNA: TGTGCCAGCAGCCAAGAACCCGGGAGGCCGGGAGTGGAGACCCAGTACTTC.

In its sample, this clone was seen once. The chain combines TRBV5-1 with TRBJ2-3; no reliable D call. V was trimmed by 0 bases and J by 0 bases, leaving 5 bases between them. Per germline, CDR1 SGHRS and CDR2 YFSETQ. The length of the CDR3 is 14 residues. CDR3 coding DNA: TGCGCCAGCAGCTTGGGGCACAGCACAGATACGCAGTATTTT. Amino acid sequence: CASSLGHSTDTQYF.

V and J are TRBV6-5 and TRBJ1-1; 10 positions agree with TRBD1. The V gene's germline CDR1 is MNHEY and CDR2 SVGAGI. This CDR3 is built from 14 residues. Trimming removed 6 bases from V and 5 bases from J; junction bases left unmatched: 6. CDR3 amino acids: CASSRQGAATEAFF. For the CDR3, the DNA is TGTGCCAGCAGCCGACAGGGGGCAGCAACTGAAGCTTTCTTT.

For this clone: The sample holds other DNA sequences that translate to the same CDR3. This sequence joins TRBV5-1 and TRBJ2-2; the D gene is possibly TRBD1 (6 bases). This CDR3 is built from 16 residues. CDR1 is SGHRS and CDR2 is YFSETQ in the germline V gene. V lost 0 bases, J lost 4 bases, and 13 bases lay in between. The CDR3 loop is CASSLAGAVGTGELFF. The CDR3 DNA reads as TGCGCCAGCAGCTTGGCAGGGGCAGTAGGCACCGGGGAGCTGTTTTTT.

This clone turned up a few times. The rearrangement uses TRBV6-4 and TRBJ1-1; 8 nucleotides line up with TRBD1. J was trimmed by 5 bases and V by 6 bases; bases with no gene match: 8. The CDR3 runs to 14 residues. Germline V lookup: CDR1 MRHNA, CDR2 SNTAGT. The CDR3 loop reads CASREDRVGTEAFF. DNA for the CDR3: TGTGCCAGCAGAGAGGACAGGGTGGGTACTGAAGCTTTCTTT.

The chain uses TRBV6-2 or TRBV6-3 and TRBJ2-7; 8 bases map to TRBD1. The CDR3 totals 11 residues. Germline V lookup: CDR1 MNHEY, CDR2 SVGEGT. Trimming at V came to 6 bases and at J to 5 bases, leaving 0 bases not matched to a gene. As DNA, the CDR3 is TGTGCCAGCAGCAGGGGGCACGAGCAGTACTTC. Its protein is CASSRGHEQYF.

The chain couples TRBV14 to TRBJ2-3; D perhaps matches TRBD2 (6 bases). Trimming cost V 1 base and J 0 bases, with 11 bases left between them. The CDR3 covers 16 residues. Germline V gene lookup returns CDR1 SGHDN and CDR2 FVKESK. The CDR3 DNA sequence: TGTGCCAGCAGCCAAGGGAGGGGAGGTAGCACAGATACGCAGTATTTT. Its protein is CASSQGRGGSTDTQYF.

This clone was picked up one time. This chain joins TRBV10-3 and TRBJ2-7; TRBD2 agrees at 8 bases. The germline gives CDR1 ENHRY, CDR2 SYGVKD. The CDR3 is made up of 13 amino acids. After removal of 7 bases from V and 5 bases from J, the junction contained 7 bases not matched to a gene. The CDR3 is CAINRGGGDEQYF. DNA of the CDR3: TGTGCCATCAATCGGGGGGGCGGCGACGAGCAGTACTTC.

The chain recombines TRBV5-8 with TRBJ1-2; 8 bases match TRBD1. The CDR3 is made up of 13 amino acids. The germline V gene has CDR1 SGHTS and CDR2 YDEGEE. Trimming at V came to 4 bases and at J to 4 bases, leaving 3 bases not matched to a gene. CDR3 amino acids: CASSATGGYGYTF. The CDR3 DNA reads as TGTGCCAGCAGCGCTACAGGGGGCTATGGCTACACCTTC.

This chain uses TRBV4-1 with TRBJ2-3; 8 bases map to TRBD2. The CDR3 length is 15 residues. The germline V gene encodes CDR1 MGHRA and CDR2 YSYEKL. J gave up 4 bases and V 3 bases, and 6 bases lay outside the gene matches. CDR3 DNA: TGCGCCAGCAGCCAGACAGCGGGAGCCCCAGATACGCAGTATTTT. Its translation is CASSQTAGAPDTQYF.

The J gene is TRBJ1-1, the V gene TRBV2; no firm D call. CDR1 and CDR2 (germline): SNHLY, FYNNEI. There are 14 residues in the CDR3. With 2 bases removed from V and 6 bases from J, the gap between germline ends came to 13 bases. CDR3: CASSELAGWAEAFF. CDR3 nucleotides: TGTGCCAGCAGTGAATTGGCGGGCTGGGCTGAAGCTTTCTTT.

The V and J genes are TRBV9 and TRBJ2-7, with 9 bases identical to TRBD1. Germline CDR1 and CDR2: SGDLS and YYNGEE. This CDR3 has 14 amino acids. With 0 bases clipped from V and 4 bases from J, the junction kept 2 bases outside the gene matches. The DNA of the CDR3 is TGTGCCAGCAGCGTAGGCGACAGGGGGTACGAGCAGTACTTC. Its translation: CASSVGDRGYEQYF.

This chain connects TRBV3-1 (or the pseudogene TRBV3-2) to TRBJ2-3; 12 bases map to TRBD2. J gave up 1 base and V 4 bases, and 3 bases lay outside the gene matches. The CDR3 length is 16 residues. Germline-derived CDR1 and CDR2 are LGHDT and YNNKEL (reference sequence). The DNA of the CDR3 is TGTGCCAGCAGCCTTCGACTAGCGGGAGGCACAGATACGCAGTATTTT. It yields the protein CASSLRLAGGTDTQYF.

V usage is TRBV11-2 and J usage is TRBJ2-7, with TRBD1 matching over 7 bases. The CDR3 is 15 residues long. Germline-derived CDR1 and CDR2 are SGHAT and FQNNGV. The V and J ends lost 1 base and 3 bases, in that order; junction bases with no gene match: 6. Here the CDR3 reads CASSLGRDSLYEQYF. DNA of the CDR3: TGTGCCAGCAGCTTAGGAAGGGACAGCCTCTACGAGCAGTACTTC.

The chain carries TRBV28 and TRBJ2-7, with 9 nucleotides matching TRBD1. There are 15 residues in the CDR3. Per germline, CDR1 MDHEN and CDR2 SYDVKM. The V gene end was trimmed by 5 bases and the J gene end by 6 bases; junction bases not matched to a gene: 11. CDR3 sequence (DNA): TGTGCCAGCAGTACATCGGGACAGGGTGCGAGCGAGCAGTACTTC. Its translation: CASSTSGQGASEQYF.

The chain joins TRBV28 to TRBJ2-7, with 8 bases that match TRBD1. This CDR3 has 14 residues. Trimming took 7 bases from V and 0 from J; bases not matched to a gene: 5. The germline V gene encodes CDR1 MDHEN and CDR2 SYDVKM. The CDR3 coding sequence is TGTGCCAGCATGGGGACAGGAAGCTCCTACGAGCAGTACTTC. It encodes CASMGTGSSYEQYF.

The CDR3 is CAWSVRVRGLGGYTF. CDR3 nucleotide sequence: TGTGCCTGGAGTGTACGGGTCAGGGGATTGGGGGGCTACACCTTC. V and J are TRBV30 and TRBJ1-2, with D perhaps matching TRBD1 (6 bases). CDR3 size: 15 residues. Germline V gene sequence: CDR1 GTSNPN, CDR2 SVGIG (reference sequence). V was trimmed by 0 bases and J by 8 bases, leaving 19 bases between them. Drawing the rest from reference TRBV30 and TRBJ1-2, the complete variable domain is SQTIHQWPATLVQPVGSPLSLECTVEGTSNPNLYWYRQAAGRGLQLLFYSVGIGQISSEVPQNLSASRPQDRQFILSSKKLLLSDSGFYLCAWSVRVRGLGGYTFGSGTRLTVV.

This clone was observed a handful of times. The rearrangement joins TRBV6-5 to TRBJ1-4; D is ambiguous. The germline V and J ends were trimmed by 0 bases and 2 bases, with 7 bases remaining between them. Germline V gene sequence: CDR1 MNHEY, CDR2 SVGAGI. This CDR3 has 15 amino acids. DNA of the CDR3: TGTGCCAGCAGTTACTCGCTGGAGACTAATGAAAAACTGTTTTTT. This sequence encodes CASSYSLETNEKLFF.

This rearrangement joins TRBV27 to TRBJ2-5; 14 nucleotides agree with TRBD2. The CDR3 covers 15 residues. V lost 5 bases and J lost 5; bases outside the gene matches: 4. Looked up from germline, CDR1 is MNHEY and CDR2 is SMNVEV (reference sequence). The CDR3 DNA follows: TGTGCCAGCAGTACTGGGACTAGCGGGGGCGAGACCCAGTACTTC. The encoded protein is CASSTGTSGGETQYF.

The V call is TRBV4-3, the J call TRBJ1-2, with unresolved D. V gave up 0 bases and J gave up 0 bases, with 8 bases separating them. This CDR3 is 15 amino acids long. The germline CDR1 and CDR2 sequences are LGHNA and YSLEER. The CDR3 region is CASSQDAGANYGYTF. The DNA of the CDR3 is TGCGCCAGCAGCCAAGATGCCGGTGCTAACTATGGCTACACCTTC.

This clone came up once. The chain couples TRBV11-2 to TRBJ2-5, with D maybe TRBD1 (6 bases). This CDR3 spans 16 amino acids. Deletions cut 5 bases from V and 3 bases from J, with 19 bases between. CDR1 is SGHAT, CDR2 FQNNGV, per germline. The CDR3 here is CASSQGPSEGEETQYF. DNA for the CDR3: TGTGCCAGCAGCCAAGGACCCTCCGAGGGGGAAGAGACCCAGTACTTC.

The gene calls are TRBV11-3 and TRBJ2-5; TRBD2 aligns across 9 bases. The CDR3 is made up of 14 amino acids. The ends lost 2 bases at V and 5 bases at J; junction bases unmatched: 3. Germline CDR1 and CDR2: SGHNT and YENEEA. DNA of the CDR3: TGTGCCAGCAGCTTAAACGGACTAGCGGAGACCCAGTACTTC. Translation gives CASSLNGLAETQYF. Based on the CDR3 plus reference TRBV11-3 and TRBJ2-5, the full variable domain is EAGVVQSPRYKIIEKKQPVAFWCNPISGHNTLYWYLQNLGQGPELLIRYENEEAVDDSQLPKDRFSAERLKGVDSTLKIQPAELGDSAVYLCASSLNGLAETQYFGPGTRLLVL.

The chain carries TRBV2 and TRBJ1-5; D is perhaps TRBD1 (5 bases). The V gene lost 2 bases and the J gene lost 0 bases, with 17 bases spanning the gap. This CDR3 is 18 amino acids long. CDR1 SNHLY and CDR2 FYNNEI come from the germline V gene. CDR3 protein: CASSERTRAGVSNQPQHF. The CDR3 DNA reads as TGTGCCAGCAGTGAAAGGACAAGGGCTGGGGTTAGCAATCAGCCCCAGCATTTT. The entire variable domain, with the rest obtained from reference TRBV2 and TRBJ1-5, is as follows: EPEVTQTPSHQVTQMGQEVILRCVPISNHLYFYWYRQILGQKVEFLVSFYNNEISEKSEIFDDQFSVERPDGSNFTLKIRSTKLEDSAMYFCASSERTRAGVSNQPQHFGDGTRLSIL.

The V and J genes are TRBV10-3 and TRBJ1-3; 8 positions agree with TRBD1. This CDR3 is 14 amino acids long. The germline V gene encodes CDR1 ENHRY and CDR2 SYGVKD. Trimming took 6 bases from V and 2 from J; bases not matched to a gene: 3. The CDR3 bases are TGTGCCATCAGCGAGGACAGGGCTGGAAACACCATATATTTT. Amino acid sequence: CAISEDRAGNTIYF.

V gene TRBV6-5 combines with J gene TRBJ1-1; possible D gene TRBD1, 5 bases. Looked up from germline, CDR1 is MNHEY and CDR2 is SVGAGI. CDR3 length: 13 amino acids. Trimming stripped 8 bases from V and 5 bases from J, with 15 bases between. For the CDR3, the DNA is TGTGCCAGCGAAAGGTGGGGGGAAACTGAAGCTTTCTTT. Amino acid sequence: CASERWGETEAFF.